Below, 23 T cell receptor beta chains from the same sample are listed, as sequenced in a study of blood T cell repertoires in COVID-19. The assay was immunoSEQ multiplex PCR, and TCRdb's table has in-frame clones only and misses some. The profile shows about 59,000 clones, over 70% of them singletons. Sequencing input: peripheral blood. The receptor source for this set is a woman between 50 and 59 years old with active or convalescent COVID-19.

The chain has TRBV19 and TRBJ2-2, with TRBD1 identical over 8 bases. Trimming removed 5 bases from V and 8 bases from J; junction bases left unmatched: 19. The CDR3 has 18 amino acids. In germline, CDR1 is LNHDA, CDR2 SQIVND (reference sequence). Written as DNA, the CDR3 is TGTGCCAGTAGTCCGCTAGGCTGGGCAGGGGGCGGCAGGGGGGAGCTGTTTTTT. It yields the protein CASSPLGWAGGGRGELFF. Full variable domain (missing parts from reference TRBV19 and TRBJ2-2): DGGITQSPKYLFRKEGQNVTLSCEQNLNHDAMYWYRQDPGQGLRLIYYSQIVNDFQKGDIAEGYSVSREKKESFPLTVTSAQKNPTAFYLCASSPLGWAGGGRGELFFGEGSRLTVL.

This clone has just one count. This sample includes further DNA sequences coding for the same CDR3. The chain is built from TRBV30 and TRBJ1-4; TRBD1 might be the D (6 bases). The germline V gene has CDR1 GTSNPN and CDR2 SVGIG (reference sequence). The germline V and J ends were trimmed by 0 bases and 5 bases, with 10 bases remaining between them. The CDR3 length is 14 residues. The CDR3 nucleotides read TGTGCCTGGAGTGTAGGTGGGACAAATGAAAAACTGTTTTTT. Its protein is CAWSVGGTNEKLFF.

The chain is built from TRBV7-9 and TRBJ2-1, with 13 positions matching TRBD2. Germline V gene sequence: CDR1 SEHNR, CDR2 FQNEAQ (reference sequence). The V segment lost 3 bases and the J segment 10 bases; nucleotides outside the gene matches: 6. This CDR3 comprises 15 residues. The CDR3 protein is CASSFPGLAGREQFF. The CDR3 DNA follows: TGTGCCAGCAGCTTCCCGGGACTAGCGGGAAGGGAGCAGTTCTTC.

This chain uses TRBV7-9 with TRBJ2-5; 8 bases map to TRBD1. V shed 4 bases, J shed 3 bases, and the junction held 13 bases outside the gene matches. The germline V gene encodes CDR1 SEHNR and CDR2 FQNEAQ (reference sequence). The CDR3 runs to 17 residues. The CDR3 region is CASSSPLSKDREETQYF. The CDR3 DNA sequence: TGTGCCAGCAGCTCCCCTTTATCGAAGGACAGGGAAGAGACCCAGTACTTC.

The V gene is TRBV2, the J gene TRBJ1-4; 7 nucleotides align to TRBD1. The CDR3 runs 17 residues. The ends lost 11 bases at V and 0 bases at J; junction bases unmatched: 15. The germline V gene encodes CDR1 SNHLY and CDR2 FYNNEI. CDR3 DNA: TGTGCCGGGTTAGGGGACAGAAGTTCGGCAACTAATGAAAAACTGTTTTTT. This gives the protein CAGLGDRSSATNEKLFF.

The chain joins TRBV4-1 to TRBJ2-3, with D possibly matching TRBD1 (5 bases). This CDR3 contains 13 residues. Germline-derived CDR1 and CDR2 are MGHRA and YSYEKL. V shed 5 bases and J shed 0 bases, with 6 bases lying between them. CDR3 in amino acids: CASSRQSTDTQYF. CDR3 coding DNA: TGCGCCAGCAGCAGACAGAGCACAGATACGCAGTATTTT.

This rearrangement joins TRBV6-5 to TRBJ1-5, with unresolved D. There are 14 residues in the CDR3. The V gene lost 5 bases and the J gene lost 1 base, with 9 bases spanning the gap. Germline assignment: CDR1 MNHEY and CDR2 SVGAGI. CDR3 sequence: CASSPGSSNQPQHF. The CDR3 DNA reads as TGTGCCAGCAGTCCCGGTTCAAGCAATCAGCCCCAGCATTTT.

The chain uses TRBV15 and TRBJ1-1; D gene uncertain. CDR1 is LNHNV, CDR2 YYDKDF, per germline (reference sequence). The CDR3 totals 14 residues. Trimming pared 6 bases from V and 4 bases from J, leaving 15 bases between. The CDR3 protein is CATRASFGSTEAFF. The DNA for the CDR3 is TGTGCCACCAGGGCCTCATTTGGGAGCACTGAAGCTTTCTTT.

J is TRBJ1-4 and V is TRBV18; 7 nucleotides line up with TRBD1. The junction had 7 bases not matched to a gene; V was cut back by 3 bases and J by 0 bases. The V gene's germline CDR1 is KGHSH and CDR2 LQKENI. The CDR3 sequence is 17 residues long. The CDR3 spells CASSPRGQSSTNEKLFF. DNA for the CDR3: TGTGCCAGCTCACCCCGGGGACAGTCCTCAACTAATGAAAAACTGTTTTTT. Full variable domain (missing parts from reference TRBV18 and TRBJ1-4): NAGVMQNPRHLVRRRGQEARLRCSPMKGHSHVYWYRQLPEEGLKFMVYLQKENIIDESGMPKERFSAEFPKEGPSILRIQQVVRGDSAAYFCASSPRGQSSTNEKLFFGSGTQLSVL.

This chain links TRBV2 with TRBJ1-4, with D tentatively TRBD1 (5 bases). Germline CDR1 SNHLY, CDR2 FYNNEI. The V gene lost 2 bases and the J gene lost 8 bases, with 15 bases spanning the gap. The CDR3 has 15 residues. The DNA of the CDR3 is TGTGCCAGCAGTGAACTGTTCGGGGGAGGGGAAAAACTGTTTTTT. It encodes CASSELFGGGEKLFF.

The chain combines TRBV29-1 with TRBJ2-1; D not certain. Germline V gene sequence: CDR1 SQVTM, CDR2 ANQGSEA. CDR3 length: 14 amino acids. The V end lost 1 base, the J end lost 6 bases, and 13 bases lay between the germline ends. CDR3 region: CSVEGPQRGNEQFF. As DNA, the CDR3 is TGCAGCGTTGAAGGGCCCCAACGAGGCAATGAGCAGTTCTTC.

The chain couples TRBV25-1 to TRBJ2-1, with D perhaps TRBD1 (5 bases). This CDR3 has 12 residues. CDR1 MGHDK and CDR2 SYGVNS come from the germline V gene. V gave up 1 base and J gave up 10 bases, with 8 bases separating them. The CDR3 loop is CASSESRTEQFF. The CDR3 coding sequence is TGTGCCAGCAGTGAATCGCGGACAGAGCAGTTCTTC.

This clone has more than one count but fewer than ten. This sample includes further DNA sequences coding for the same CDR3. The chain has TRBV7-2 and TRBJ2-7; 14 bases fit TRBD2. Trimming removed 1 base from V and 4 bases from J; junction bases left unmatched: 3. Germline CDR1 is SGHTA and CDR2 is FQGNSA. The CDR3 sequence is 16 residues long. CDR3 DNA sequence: TGTGCCAGCAGCTTAGAGGGGACTAGCGGGAGTTACGAGCAGTACTTC. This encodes CASSLEGTSGSYEQYF. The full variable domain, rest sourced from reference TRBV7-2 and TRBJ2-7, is GAGVSQSPSNKVTEKGKDVELRCDPISGHTALYWYRQSLGQGLEFLIYFQGNSAPDKSGLPSDRFSAERTGGSVSTLTIQRTQQEDSAVYLCASSLEGTSGSYEQYFGPGTRLTVT.

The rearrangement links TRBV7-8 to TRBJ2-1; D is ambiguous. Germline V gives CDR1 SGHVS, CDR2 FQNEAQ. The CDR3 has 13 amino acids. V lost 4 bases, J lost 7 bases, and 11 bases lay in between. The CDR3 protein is CASSSSPRNEQFF. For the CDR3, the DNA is TGTGCCAGCAGCTCGAGCCCTCGGAATGAGCAGTTCTTC.

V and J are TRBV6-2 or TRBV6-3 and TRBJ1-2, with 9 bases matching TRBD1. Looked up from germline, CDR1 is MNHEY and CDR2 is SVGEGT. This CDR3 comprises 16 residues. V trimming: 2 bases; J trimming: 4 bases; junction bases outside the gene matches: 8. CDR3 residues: CASSYAGGQGSYGYTF. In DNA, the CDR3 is TGTGCCAGCAGTTACGCCGGGGGACAGGGAAGCTATGGCTACACCTTC.

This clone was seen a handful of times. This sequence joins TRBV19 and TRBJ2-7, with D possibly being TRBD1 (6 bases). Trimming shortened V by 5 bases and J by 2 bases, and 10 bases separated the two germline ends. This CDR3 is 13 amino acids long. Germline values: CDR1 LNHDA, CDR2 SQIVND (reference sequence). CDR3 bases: TGTGCCAGTAGTGTTGGACAGACCTACGAGCAGTACTTC. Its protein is CASSVGQTYEQYF. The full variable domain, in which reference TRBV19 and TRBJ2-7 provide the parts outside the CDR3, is DGGITQSPKYLFRKEGQNVTLSCEQNLNHDAMYWYRQDPGQGLRLIYYSQIVNDFQKGDIAEGYSVSREKKESFPLTVTSAQKNPTAFYLCASSVGQTYEQYFGPGTRLTVT.

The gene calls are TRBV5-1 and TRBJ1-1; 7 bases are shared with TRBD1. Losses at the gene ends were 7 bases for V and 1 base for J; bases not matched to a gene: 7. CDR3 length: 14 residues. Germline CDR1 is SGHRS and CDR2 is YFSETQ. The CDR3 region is CASATGFENTEAFF. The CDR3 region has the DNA TGCGCCAGCGCGACAGGGTTTGAGAACACTGAAGCTTTCTTT.

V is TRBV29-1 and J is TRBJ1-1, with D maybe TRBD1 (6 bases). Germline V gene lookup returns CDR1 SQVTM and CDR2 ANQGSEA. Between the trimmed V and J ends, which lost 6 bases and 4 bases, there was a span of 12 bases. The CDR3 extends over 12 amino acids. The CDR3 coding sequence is TGCAGCGTCCAAGGGGGAACCACTGAAGCTTTCTTT. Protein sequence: CSVQGGTTEAFF.

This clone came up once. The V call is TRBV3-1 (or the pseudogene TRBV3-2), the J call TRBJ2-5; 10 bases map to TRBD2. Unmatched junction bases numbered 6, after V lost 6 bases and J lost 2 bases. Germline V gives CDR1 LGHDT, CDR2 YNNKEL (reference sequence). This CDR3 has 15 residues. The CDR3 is CASRDKTSGQETQYF. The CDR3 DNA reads TGTGCCAGCAGGGACAAGACTAGCGGGCAAGAGACCCAGTACTTC.

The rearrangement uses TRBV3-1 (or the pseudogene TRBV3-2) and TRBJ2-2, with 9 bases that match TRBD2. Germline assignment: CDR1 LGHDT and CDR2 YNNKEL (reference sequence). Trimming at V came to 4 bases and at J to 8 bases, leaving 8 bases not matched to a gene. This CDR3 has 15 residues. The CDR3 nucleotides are TGTGCCAGCAGCCTTTCTGCGGGAGGGCGTGGGGAGCTGTTTTTT. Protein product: CASSLSAGGRGELFF.

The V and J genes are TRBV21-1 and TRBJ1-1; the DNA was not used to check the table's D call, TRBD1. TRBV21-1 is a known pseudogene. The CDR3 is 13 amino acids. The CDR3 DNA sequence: TGTGCCAGCAGCAAACCAAATCAGACTGAAGCTTTCTTT. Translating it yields CASSKPNQTEAFF.

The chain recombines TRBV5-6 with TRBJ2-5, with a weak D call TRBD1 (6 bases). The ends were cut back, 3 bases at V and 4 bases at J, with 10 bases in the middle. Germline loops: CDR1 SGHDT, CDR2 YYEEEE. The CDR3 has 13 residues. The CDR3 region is CASSSTGPETQYF. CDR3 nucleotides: TGTGCCAGCAGCTCGACAGGTCCAGAGACCCAGTACTTC.

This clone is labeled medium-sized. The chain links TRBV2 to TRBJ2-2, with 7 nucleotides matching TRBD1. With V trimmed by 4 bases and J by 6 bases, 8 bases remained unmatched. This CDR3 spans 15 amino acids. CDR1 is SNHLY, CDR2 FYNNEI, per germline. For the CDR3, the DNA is TGTGCCAGCAGTGGACAGGGTAGAGACGCCGGGGAGCTGTTTTTT. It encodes CASSGQGRDAGELFF.